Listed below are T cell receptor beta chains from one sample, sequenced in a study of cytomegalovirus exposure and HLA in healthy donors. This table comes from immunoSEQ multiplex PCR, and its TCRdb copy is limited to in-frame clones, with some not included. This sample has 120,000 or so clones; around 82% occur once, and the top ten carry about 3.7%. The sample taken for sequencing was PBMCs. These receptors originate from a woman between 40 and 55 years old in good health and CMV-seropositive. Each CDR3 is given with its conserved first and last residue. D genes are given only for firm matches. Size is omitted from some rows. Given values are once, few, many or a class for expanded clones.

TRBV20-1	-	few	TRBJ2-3	TGCAGTGCACCGATAGCTCGATCGCAGTATTTT	CSAPIARSQYF
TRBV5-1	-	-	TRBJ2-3	TGCGCCAGCAGCTTGCGGCCAGGGGGCACAGATACGCAGTATTTT	CASSLRPGGTDTQYF
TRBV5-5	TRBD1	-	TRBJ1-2	TGTGCCAGCACCTCTGGCAGGGGGGATAACTATGGCTACACCTTC	CASTSGRGDNYGYTF
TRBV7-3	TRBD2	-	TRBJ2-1	TGTGCCAGCAGCCTAGCGGTGGAACGCTCCTACAATGAGCAGTTCTTC	CASSLAVERSYNEQFF
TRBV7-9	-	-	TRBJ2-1	TGTGCCAGCAGCTTAAACGCGGATAGATCCTATGACGGTGAGCAGTTCTTC	CASSLNADRSYDGEQFF
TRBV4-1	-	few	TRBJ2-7	TGCGCCAGCAGTCAACTAGTCTCCTACGAGCAGTACTTC	CASSQLVSYEQYF
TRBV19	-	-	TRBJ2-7	TGTGCCAGTAGTATAGATTACAACAGCTACGAGCAGTACTTC	CASSIDYNSYEQYF
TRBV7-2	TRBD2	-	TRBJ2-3	TGTGCCAGCAGCACTACTAGCGGGAGAACAGATACGCAGTATTTT	CASSTTSGRTDTQYF
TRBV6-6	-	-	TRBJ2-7	TGTGCCAGCAGTCCTCTAGCGCCGCTAGAAGAGCAGTACTTC	CASSPLAPLEEQYF
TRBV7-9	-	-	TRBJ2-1	TGTGCCAGCAGCGGAGGGGGACAGGAGCAGTTCTTC	CASSGGGQEQFF
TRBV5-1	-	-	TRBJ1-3	TGCGCCAGCAGCATCAGGGCAGCCTCTGGAAACACCATATATTTT	CASSIRAASGNTIYF
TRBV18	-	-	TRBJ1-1	TGTGCCAGCTCACCACTCCTGGACTCAGGAGAAGCTTTCTTT	CASSPLLDSGEAFF
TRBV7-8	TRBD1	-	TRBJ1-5	TGTGCCAGCAGCCCGAGACAGGGGTTACTGGCTTTTACTCAGCCCCAGCATTTT	CASSPRQGLLAFTQPQHF
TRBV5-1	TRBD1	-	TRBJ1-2	TGCGCCAGCAGACCCCCGGGACAGGGGGCGCTTAACTATGGCTACACCTTC	CASRPPGQGALNYGYTF
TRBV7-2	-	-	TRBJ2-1	TGTGCCAGCACCGTCCCGGGACACCGATTAAATGAGCAGTTCTTC	CASTVPGHRLNEQFF
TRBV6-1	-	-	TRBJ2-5	TGTGCCAGCAGCCGGGGCAGGGAGGTGGAGACCCAGTACTTC	CASSRGREVETQYF